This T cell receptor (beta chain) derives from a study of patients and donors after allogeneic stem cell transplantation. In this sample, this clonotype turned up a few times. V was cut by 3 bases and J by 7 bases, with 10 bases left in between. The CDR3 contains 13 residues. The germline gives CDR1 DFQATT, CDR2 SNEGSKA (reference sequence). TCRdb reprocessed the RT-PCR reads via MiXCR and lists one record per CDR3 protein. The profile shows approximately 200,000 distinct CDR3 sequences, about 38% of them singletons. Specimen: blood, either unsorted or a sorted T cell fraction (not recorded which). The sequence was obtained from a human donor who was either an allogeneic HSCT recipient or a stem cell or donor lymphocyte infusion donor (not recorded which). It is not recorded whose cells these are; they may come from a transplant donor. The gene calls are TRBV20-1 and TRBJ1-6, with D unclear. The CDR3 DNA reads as TGCAGTGCTAGCGCGACCCTCAATTCACCCCTCCACTTT. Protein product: CSASATLNSPLHF.